The 4 T cell receptor beta chains in this list originate from one sample, sequenced in a study of CD8+CD57+ T cells in acquired aplastic anemia. Both TCR beta VDJ combination and CDR3 sequence profiling were carried out. Genomic DNA was the template for this profiling. Each CDR3 protein gets one entry after TCRdb re-called the reads with MiXCR. The repertoire holds 200,000 to 250,000 distinct CDR3 sequences, with roughly 35% as singletons. Source material: sorted CD4+, CD8+, or CD8+CD57+ T cells (not recorded which) from PBMCs. All receptors derive from a human donor in good health, serving as a control.

The chain is built from TRBV7-3 and TRBJ2-7, with TRBD2 matching 11 bases. This CDR3 is 17 amino acids long. Germline loops: CDR1 SGHTA, CDR2 FQGTGA. V trimming: 7 bases; J trimming: 4 bases; junction bases outside the gene matches: 15. The CDR3 reads CASNLGTMGLAAYEQYF. CDR3 bases: TGTGCCAGCAACCTAGGGACGATGGGACTAGCGGCATACGAGCAGTACTTC. Full variable domain (outside the CDR3, taken from reference TRBV7-3 and TRBJ2-7): GAGVSQTPSNKVTEKGKYVELRCDPISGHTALYWYRQSLGQGPEFLIYFQGTGAADDSGLPNDRFFAVRPEGSVSTLKIQRTERGDSAVYLCASNLGTMGLAAYEQYFGPGTRLTVT.

The chain links TRBV12-1 to TRBJ2-1; the table gives TRBD2 as D, unverified against the DNA. TRBV12-1 is a pseudogene. This CDR3 is 19 amino acids long. The CDR3 is CASSSRTSGGLSSYNEQFF. Written as DNA, the CDR3 is TGTGCCAGCAGCTCCCGGACTAGCGGGGGACTAAGCTCCTACAATGAGCAGTTCTTC.

V and J are TRBV2 and TRBJ2-2; 10 bases line up with TRBD1. The ends lost 8 bases at V and 9 bases at J; junction bases unmatched: 12. CDR1 is SNHLY and CDR2 is FYNNEI in the germline V gene. This CDR3 is 15 amino acids long. The CDR3 DNA reads TGTGCCAGCTCACCACTGAGACAGGGGGCGCGGGAGCTGTTTTTT. Translated, it gives CASSPLRQGARELFF.

This clonotype was counted ten times or more. The genes are TRBV29-1 and TRBJ2-1; 13 nucleotides line up with TRBD2. The CDR3 is 14 amino acids. The germline V gene has CDR1 SQVTM and CDR2 ANQGSEA. V was pared by 7 bases and J by 1 base, with 1 base of the junction left unmatched. The CDR3 DNA reads as TGCAGCGGGGGACTAGCGGGATCCTACAATGAGCAGTTCTTC. Amino acid sequence: CSGGLAGSYNEQFF.